These 14 T cell receptor beta chains originate from one sample sequenced in a study of T cells in Graves' hyperthyroidism and ophthalmopathy (dated 2019 in TCRdb). Preparation of the library involved multiplex PCR. Sequencing relied on an Illumina HiSeq 2000. The TCR beta CDR3 regions were amplified from RNA transcripts. The first round of RT-PCR for the TCR CDR3 was performed with the HTBI primer set and the Qiagen OneStep RT-PCR kit. Using fastp at Q25 and MiXCR, TCRdb reprocessed the public reads and kept productive beta chains. One record per CDR3 amino acid sequence lists the most common genes and DNA. The sample contains 500,000 to 650,000 distinct CDR3 sequences, 11% to 15% of them found a single time. Roughly 13% of the sample is held by the ten biggest clonotypes. The source material was blood. Receptors were obtained from a woman aged 40 to 50 with Graves' hyperthyroidism.

The chain employs TRBV12-3 or TRBV12-4 and TRBJ1-5; 7 bases agree with TRBD1. The CDR3 consists of 13 residues. With V trimmed by 10 bases and J by 6 bases, 9 bases remained unmatched. CDR3 amino acids: CAILKGAGQPQHF. CDR3 bases: TGTGCCATTCTTAAGGGGGCGGGTCAGCCCCAGCATTTT.

This clonotype showed up many times. This chain links TRBV7-2 with TRBJ2-7; D gene ambiguous. The CDR3 has 13 amino acids. Deletions cut 5 bases from V and 4 bases from J, with 12 bases between. Germline values: CDR1 SGHTA, CDR2 FQGNSA. This CDR3 reads CASSPAQAYEQYF. As DNA, the CDR3 is TGTGCCAGCAGCCCGGCTCAGGCTTACGAGCAGTACTTC.

V usage is TRBV6-2 or TRBV6-3 and J usage is TRBJ2-5; D perhaps matches TRBD1 (6 bases). The CDR3 length is 16 residues. Trimming stripped 4 bases from V and 4 bases from J, with 19 bases between. Germline V gene lookup returns CDR1 MNHEY and CDR2 SVGEGT. The CDR3 sequence is CASSFQSGAGVETQYF. For the CDR3, the DNA is TGTGCCAGCAGTTTTCAATCCGGGGCAGGGGTAGAGACCCAGTACTTC.

This clonotype came up many times. The rearrangement uses TRBV28 and TRBJ2-7; maybe TRBD1 (6 bases). V was pared by 3 bases and J by 3 bases, with 18 bases between. The length of the CDR3 is 16 residues. From germline, CDR1 is MDHEN and CDR2 SYDVKM. The DNA for the CDR3 is TGTGCCAGCAGTTTGTTGGGGGCAGGAGACCTCTACGAGCAGTACTTC. Translating gives CASSLLGAGDLYEQYF.

The chain has TRBV29-1 and TRBJ2-7; unclear D gene. In germline, CDR1 is SQVTM, CDR2 ANQGSEA. The CDR3 spans 12 residues. The germline V and J ends were trimmed by 6 bases and 4 bases, with 13 bases remaining between them. The CDR3 here is CSVQDVSYEQYF. The CDR3 bases are TGCAGCGTACAAGACGTAAGTTACGAGCAGTACTTC.

The count of this clonotype is one. The rearrangement links TRBV28 to TRBJ1-1, with a weak D call TRBD1 (5 bases). V lost 7 bases and J 5 bases, leaving 14 bases between the germline ends. Germline values: CDR1 MDHEN, CDR2 SYDVKM. The length of the CDR3 is 13 residues. CDR3 region: CASTLAGGTEAFF. The CDR3 coding sequence is TGTGCCAGCACCTTGGCCGGGGGGACTGAAGCTTTCTTT.

In this sample, this clonotype turned up many times. The V call is TRBV6-1, the J call TRBJ1-1, with D uncertain. Per germline, CDR1 MNHNS and CDR2 SASEGT. This CDR3 is built from 15 residues. Trimming shortened V by 3 bases and J by 1 base, and 12 bases separated the two germline ends. DNA for the CDR3: TGTGCCAGCAGTGATTTGTACCAGGAGAACACTGAAGCTTTCTTT. This sequence encodes CASSDLYQENTEAFF.

This clonotype was recorded at least ten times. The chain joins TRBV5-1 to TRBJ2-2, with TRBD2 matching 13 bases. This CDR3 comprises 17 residues. Germline V gene sequence: CDR1 SGHRS, CDR2 YFSETQ. V shed 4 bases, J shed 4 bases, and the junction held 7 bases outside the gene matches. The CDR3 DNA is TGCGCCAGCAGCGAAAGGACTAGCGGGAGTCTCACCGGGGAGCTGTTTTTT. It specifies CASSERTSGSLTGELFF.

This clonotype was seen ten or more times. The genes are TRBV27 and TRBJ2-1; D is ambiguous. The germline V and J ends were trimmed by 6 bases and 13 bases, with 13 bases remaining between them. Germline lookup yields CDR1 MNHEY and CDR2 SMNVEV (reference sequence). The CDR3 consists of 11 residues. CDR3: CASSLMQVQFF. DNA of the CDR3: TGTGCCAGCAGCCTGATGCAGGTTCAGTTCTTC.

This clonotype came up many times. The rearrangement links TRBV27 to TRBJ1-4; TRBD1 might be the D (6 bases). The CDR3 consists of 15 residues. CDR1 MNHEY and CDR2 SMNVEV come from the germline V gene (reference sequence). V was trimmed by 6 bases and J by 7 bases, leaving 18 bases between them. The CDR3 here is CASSRTATAGEKLFF. The CDR3 bases are TGTGCCAGCAGCCGGACAGCAACTGCTGGTGAAAAACTGTTTTTT.

The chain uses TRBV5-1 and TRBJ1-5, with D tentatively TRBD1 (5 bases). Per germline, CDR1 SGHRS and CDR2 YFSETQ. V gave up 0 bases and J gave up 3 bases, with 10 bases separating them. This CDR3 comprises 15 residues. In DNA, the CDR3 is TGCGCCAGCAGCTTGGCGGGGGGGTTCAATCAGCCCCAGCATTTT. It is translated as CASSLAGGFNQPQHF.

This chain joins TRBV12-3 or TRBV12-4 and TRBJ2-5; 7 bases map to TRBD1. CDR3 length: 15 amino acids. V was clipped by 3 bases and J by 1 base; unmatched bases: 5. CDR3 sequence reads: CASSFRDRSQETQYF. The CDR3 DNA reads TGTGCCAGCAGTTTCCGGGACAGATCCCAAGAGACCCAGTACTTC.

This clonotype appeared many times. J is TRBJ2-7 and V is TRBV11-2; the D is unclear. The CDR3 has 11 amino acids. Trimming took 5 bases from V and 1 from J, leaving 3 bases between them. Germline loops: CDR1 SGHAT, CDR2 FQNNGV. CDR3 sequence (DNA): TGTGCCAGCAGCGTTTCCTACGAGCAGTACTTC. It translates to CASSVSYEQYF. The full variable domain, with the rest looked up from reference TRBV11-2 and TRBJ2-7, is EAGVAQSPRYKIIEKRQSVAFWCNPISGHATLYWYQQILGQGPKLLIQFQNNGVVDDSQLPKDRFSAERLKGVDSTLKIQPAKLEDSAVYLCASSVSYEQYFGPGTRLTVT.

This clonotype was recorded at least ten times. The chain joins TRBV30 to TRBJ1-5, with D unresolved. CDR1 is GTSNPN and CDR2 is SVGIG in the germline V gene (reference sequence). The ends were cut back, 1 base at V and 0 bases at J, with 4 bases in the middle. The CDR3 loop spans 13 amino acids. This chain's CDR3 is CAWSGLSNQPQHF. The CDR3 bases are TGTGCCTGGAGTGGGCTTAGCAATCAGCCCCAGCATTTT.